What follows is one TCR beta chain and its context. Antigen unknown. The data were obtained in a study of shared clonotypes between healthy human individuals. Turning to the study itself: Three CD4 naive, three CD4 memory, two CD8 naive and one CD8 memory plate were used per donor. General observations from the study: Among donors, the sharing of clonotypes was expected to be influenced by sequencing depth. In this cohort, only blood was sampled, and tissue repertoires likely differ.

The CDR3 length is 14 residues. The ends lost 3 bases at V and 3 bases at J; junction bases unmatched: 4. Germline assignment: CDR1 SQVTM and CDR2 ANQGSEA. The table came from immunoSEQ multiplex PCR; TCRdb's copy has only in-frame clones and leaves some out. The sample yields about 2.2 million clones, around 93% seen once. The naive CD8 population came from CD45RO-negative cells selected for CCR7, without terminally differentiated effector memory CD45RA+ cells. Adult Caucasians living in Nashville, Tennessee made up all of the donors. The rearrangement links TRBV29-1 to TRBJ2-7; the match to TRBD1 covers 11 bases. This TCR came from a man aged 18 to 29 in good health. Some clones in this sample may be carry-over from other donors' samples. The sequencing input was naive CD8+ T cells from PBMCs. The CDR3 is CSVDAGTGGYEQYF. CDR3 DNA sequence: TGCAGCGTTGACGCCGGGACAGGGGGCTACGAGCAGTACTTC.